This paragraph covers one T cell receptor beta chain sequence. Per the germline V gene, CDR1 is SGHDT and CDR2 is YYEEEE. CDR3 length: 15 residues. With 1 base removed from V and 2 bases from J, the gap between germline ends came to 9 bases. The sample is drawn from a study of T cell changes during pregnancy in multiple sclerosis. The data were produced by immunoSEQ multiplex PCR, yet TCRdb's version contains in-frame clones alone and is incomplete. The repertoire has approximately 84,000 clones, around 94% of them found once; the top ten carry approximately 0.92%. The source of this sequence is a female donor in good health, enrolled as a control in a pregnancy study. The V gene is TRBV5-6, the J gene TRBJ2-2; D is undetermined. The material sequenced was peripheral blood, taken in the second trimester of pregnancy. The DNA for the CDR3 is TGTGCCAGCAGCTTGTATCTAGGAAACACCGGGGAGCTGTTTTTT. As protein: CASSLYLGNTGELFF.